This T cell receptor (beta chain) was observed in a study of blood T cell repertoires in COVID-19. On the study more broadly: Acute and convalescent COVID-19 specimens originated in the United States, Italy and Spain. Sources were T cells, B-cell-depleted T cells, or PBMCs; the material itself was cDNA or gDNA.

The CDR3 sequence is 17 residues long. Germline loops: CDR1 SGHNT, CDR2 YYREEE (reference sequence). V gave up 6 bases and J gave up 1 base, with 21 bases separating them. In its sample, this clone was seen once. Methods used by the authors: Using reference gene primer amplification, nucleated cell counts were estimated. Sequencing was performed with immunoSEQ multiplex PCR; in TCRdb, only in-frame clones are kept and a portion is missing. The V and J calls and the clone size are those of that table, but D and trimming were determined from the DNA. Found here are tens of thousands of clones, around 87% of them singletons; the top ten hold 4.5% to 6%.

Sequences were obtained from peripheral blood. The V and J genes are TRBV5-4 and TRBJ2-3, with a tentative D call TRBD1 (6 bases). This receptor was identified in a human donor in a cohort sampled during active COVID-19. The CDR3 region is CASTKHSPGQGTDTQYF. CDR3 coding DNA: TGTGCCAGCACCAAACACTCACCGGGACAAGGCACAGATACGCAGTATTTT. Using reference TRBV5-4 and TRBJ2-3 for the parts outside the CDR3, the full variable domain is ETGVTQSPTHLIKTRGQQVTLRCSSQSGHNTVSWYQQALGQGPQFIFQYYREEENGRGNFPPRFSGLQFPNYSSELNVNALELDDSALYLCASTKHSPGQGTDTQYFGPGTRLTVL.